Following are 9 T cell receptor beta chains from one sample sequenced in a study of blood T cell repertoires in COVID-19. The table came from immunoSEQ multiplex PCR; TCRdb's copy has only in-frame clones and leaves some out. In the table there are under 150,000 clones, roughly 90% of which are singletons. Sequencing used PBMCs or T cells enriched from blood (not recorded which). The receptor source for this set is a woman in her 30s with acute COVID-19.

V is TRBV12-3 or TRBV12-4 and J is TRBJ2-1; D is unresolved. Trimming cost V 7 bases and J 4 bases, with 5 bases left between them. The CDR3 covers 11 residues. In DNA, the CDR3 is TGTGCCAGCACCAGTTACAATGAGCAGTTCTTC. Translating gives CASTSYNEQFF.

V is TRBV7-9 and J is TRBJ1-5; the D gene is possibly TRBD1 (6 bases). V lost 4 bases and J 3 bases, leaving 13 bases between the germline ends. Germline-derived CDR1 and CDR2 are SEHNR and FQNEAQ (reference sequence). The CDR3 runs 15 residues. The CDR3 nucleotides are TGTGCCAGCAGCTCGATCGGGACACTCAATCAGCCCCAGCATTTT. Its translation: CASSSIGTLNQPQHF. The whole variable domain, filled in from reference TRBV7-9 and TRBJ1-5, reads DTGVSQNPRHKITKRGQNVTFRCDPISEHNRLYWYRQTLGQGPEFLTYFQNEAQLEKSRLLSDRFSAERPKGSFSTLEIQRTEQGDSAMYLCASSSIGTLNQPQHFGDGTRLSIL.

Remarks on this clone: The sample contains more than one DNA sequence encoding this CDR3. J is TRBJ2-1 and V is TRBV5-1; 8 bases fit TRBD2. The V gene's germline CDR1 is SGHRS and CDR2 YFSETQ. This CDR3 comprises 15 residues. Trimming took 2 bases from V and 3 from J; bases not matched to a gene: 4. Here the CDR3 reads CASSFTSGSYNEQFF. The CDR3 region has the DNA TGCGCCAGCAGCTTTACTAGCGGAAGCTACAATGAGCAGTTCTTC.

The genes are TRBV19 and TRBJ2-1; D call uncertain. Trimming removed 7 bases at V and 7 bases at J, with 14 bases between. The CDR3 is made up of 13 amino acids. Germline loops: CDR1 LNHDA, CDR2 SQIVND (reference sequence). The CDR3 reads CASTALGGNEQFF. In DNA, the CDR3 is TGTGCCAGTACAGCGCTAGGCGGAAATGAGCAGTTCTTC.

The genes are TRBV2 and TRBJ2-5, with 11 bases aligning to TRBD2. V lost 6 bases and J lost 5; bases outside the gene matches: 14. Germline V CDR1 and CDR2: SNHLY, FYNNEI. The CDR3 loop spans 17 amino acids. CDR3 sequence (DNA): TGTGCCAGCAGCCCGCTAGCGGGAGGCCCCTCTTTGGAGACCCAGTACTTC. This sequence encodes CASSPLAGGPSLETQYF. The complete variable domain, with remaining parts taken from reference TRBV2 and TRBJ2-5, reads EPEVTQTPSHQVTQMGQEVILRCVPISNHLYFYWYRQILGQKVEFLVSFYNNEISEKSEIFDDQFSVERPDGSNFTLKIRSTKLEDSAMYFCASSPLAGGPSLETQYFGPGTRLLVL.

The chain uses TRBV6-5 and TRBJ1-3; no clear D. This CDR3 spans 14 amino acids. Trimming took 8 bases from V and 0 from J, leaving 11 bases between them. Germline assignment: CDR1 MNHEY and CDR2 SVGAGI. The CDR3 is CASGPALSGNTIYF. In DNA, the CDR3 is TGTGCCAGCGGGCCGGCTCTCTCTGGAAACACCATATATTTT.

The chain employs TRBV27 and TRBJ2-7, with TRBD2 identical over 10 bases. Losses at the gene ends were 6 bases for V and 4 bases for J; bases not matched to a gene: 3. CDR1 MNHEY and CDR2 SMNVEV come from the germline V gene (reference sequence). The CDR3 spans 13 residues. The CDR3 reads CASRVLAGYEQYF. The CDR3 nucleotides are TGTGCCAGCAGGGTACTAGCGGGATACGAGCAGTACTTC.

The rearrangement links TRBV19 to TRBJ1-3, with D possibly TRBD1 on 5 matching bases. Per the germline V gene, CDR1 is LNHDA and CDR2 is SQIVND (reference sequence). V lost 5 bases and J lost 2, with 13 bases in between. CDR3 length: 15 residues. CDR3 region: CASSSFTQAGNTIYF. Written as DNA, the CDR3 is TGTGCCAGTAGTTCCTTCACACAGGCTGGAAACACCATATATTTT. The full variable domain, with the rest looked up from reference TRBV19 and TRBJ1-3, is DGGITQSPKYLFRKEGQNVTLSCEQNLNHDAMYWYRQDPGQGLRLIYYSQIVNDFQKGDIAEGYSVSREKKESFPLTVTSAQKNPTAFYLCASSSFTQAGNTIYFGEGSWLTVV.

The chain has TRBV5-1 and TRBJ2-5, with 8 bases aligning to TRBD2. This CDR3 has 13 residues. Germline V gives CDR1 SGHRS, CDR2 YFSETQ. The trim removed 4 bases at V and 4 bases at J, leaving 3 bases unmatched. CDR3 region: CASSRGGGETQYF. Here the CDR3 DNA reads TGCGCCAGCAGCCGGGGGGGAGGAGAGACCCAGTACTTC.